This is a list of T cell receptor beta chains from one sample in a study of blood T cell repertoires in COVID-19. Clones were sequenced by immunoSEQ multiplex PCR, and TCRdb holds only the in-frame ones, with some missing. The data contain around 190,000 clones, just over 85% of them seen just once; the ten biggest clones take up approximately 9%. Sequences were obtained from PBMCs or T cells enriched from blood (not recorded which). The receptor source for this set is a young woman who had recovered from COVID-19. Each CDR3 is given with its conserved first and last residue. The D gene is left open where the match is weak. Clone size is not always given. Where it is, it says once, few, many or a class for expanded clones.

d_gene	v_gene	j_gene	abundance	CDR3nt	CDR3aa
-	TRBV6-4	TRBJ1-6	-	TGTGCCAGCAGTGACAGGGGCGGTCCCCTCCACTTT	CASSDRGGPLHF
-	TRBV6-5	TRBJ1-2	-	TGTGCCAGCAGGGACTACTATGGCTACACCTTC	CASRDYYGYTF
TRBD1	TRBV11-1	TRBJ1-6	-	TGTGCCAGCAGCTTAGCCGGGACAGGCTATTCACCCCTCCACTTT	CASSLAGTGYSPLHF
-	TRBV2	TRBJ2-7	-	TGTGCCAGCAGTGAAGCCTGGGCTTCAGGCGACGAGCAGTACTTC	CASSEAWASGDEQYF
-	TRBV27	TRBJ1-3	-	TGTGCCAGCAGTCCTGGACTCTCTGGAAACACCATATATTTT	CASSPGLSGNTIYF
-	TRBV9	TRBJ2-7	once	TGTGCCAGCAGCGTAGTAGGTACCCCGGAGTCATTACAGTACTTC	CASSVVGTPESLQYF
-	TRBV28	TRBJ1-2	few	TGTGCCAGCAGTTTCGATGTGGGCCTGGGTGGCTATGGCTACACCTTC	CASSFDVGLGGYGYTF
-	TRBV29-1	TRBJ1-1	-	TGCAGCGCTGAGACGACAGGAATCGCTGAAGCTTTCTTT	CSAETTGIAEAFF
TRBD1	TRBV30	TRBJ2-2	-	TGTGCCCAGACAGGGATGGGGACCGGGGAGCTGTTTTTT	CAQTGMGTGELFF
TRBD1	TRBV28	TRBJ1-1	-	TGTGCCAGCAGCCCCTCACTGGGACAGGGATCCACTGAAGCTTTCTTT	CASSPSLGQGSTEAFF
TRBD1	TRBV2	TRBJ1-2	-	TGTGCCCGAACGAGGACAGGGGGTGACTATGGCTACACCTTC	CARTRTGGDYGYTF
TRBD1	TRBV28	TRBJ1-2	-	TGTGCCAGCGGAGAAGCGGGACAGGGAGTTCGGGACTATGGCTACACCTTC	CASGEAGQGVRDYGYTF
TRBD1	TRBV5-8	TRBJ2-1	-	TGTGCCAGCACCCCGGCTCCAGGGGGCTACAATGAGCAGTTCTTC	CASTPAPGGYNEQFF
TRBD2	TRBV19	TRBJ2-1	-	TGTGCCAGTAGGCAGGGGACTAGCGGAAACAATGAGCAGTTCTTC	CASRQGTSGNNEQFF
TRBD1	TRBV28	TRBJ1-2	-	TGTGCCAGCAGCCTTGGACAGGGGGGCGGCTACACCTTC	CASSLGQGGGYTF
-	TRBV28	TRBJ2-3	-	TGTGCCAGCAGCTATTACTCTAGCACAGATACGCAGTATTTT	CASSYYSSTDTQYF
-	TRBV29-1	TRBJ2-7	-	TGCAGCGTTGCGGCCGCGGGGGCCCTCCACGAGCAGTACTTC	CSVAAAGALHEQYF
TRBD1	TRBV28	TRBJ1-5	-	TGTGCCAGCACCGACAGGGGGAAACGGGGTCAGCCCCAGCATTTT	CASTDRGKRGQPQHF
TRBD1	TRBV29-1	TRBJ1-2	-	TGCAGCGTTGTGATTCTAGGACAGGATTATGGCTACACCTTC	CSVVILGQDYGYTF
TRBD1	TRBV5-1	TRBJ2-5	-	TGCGCCAGCAGCGCTGAAGACAGGGGTGGTCAAGAGACCCAGTACTTC	CASSAEDRGGQETQYF
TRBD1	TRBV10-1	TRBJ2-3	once	TGCGCCAGCAGAATGGGACAGGTTTCCACAGATACGCAGTATTTT	CASRMGQVSTDTQYF
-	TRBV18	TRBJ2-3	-	TGTGCCAGCGGGGGGGCAAAGTTCACAGATACGCAGTATTTT	CASGGAKFTDTQYF